The following is a T cell receptor (beta chain) sequence with its context. The source of the sample is a study of cytomegalovirus exposure and HLA in healthy donors. The PCR was carried out with 60 Vbeta primers and 13 Jbeta primers. TCRdb's table, derived via immunoSEQ multiplex PCR, lists solely in-frame clones and lacks some. The table for this sample gives 80,000 to 95,000 clones. The specimen sequenced was PBMCs. This TCR was sampled from a man in his forties or fifties in good health and CMV-seropositive.

As DNA, the CDR3 is TGTGCCATCAGTCCCGGGACAGGGCGGACTAGCGGGAGTCGGACTGAGCAGTTCTTC. Amino acid sequence: CAISPGTGRTSGSRTEQFF. The chain employs TRBV10-3 and TRBJ2-1, with 13 bases aligning to TRBD2. Germline CDR1 ENHRY, CDR2 SYGVKD. After removal of 5 bases from V and 9 bases from J, the junction contained 19 bases not matched to a gene. CDR3 length: 19 amino acids.